These 22 T cell receptor beta chains were all obtained from the same sample, sequenced in a study of CD8 T cells in Susac syndrome. The RNA input was roughly 0.45 to 1 ug, and it was reverse transcribed with random hexamers. TCRdb processed the immunoSEQ multiplex PCR reads anew with MiXCR; each CDR3 protein has one entry. The sample has 150,000 to 190,000 distinct CDR3 sequences, 90% to 95% seen once. Sequencing was performed on CD8+ T cells from PBMCs. The receptors shown here come from a human donor with multiple sclerosis.

The rearrangement uses TRBV7-9 and TRBJ2-5, with 8 nucleotides matching TRBD2. The CDR3 contains 15 residues. Trimming cost V 5 bases and J 1 base; bases outside gene matches: 6. Germline V lookup: CDR1 SEHNR, CDR2 FQNEAQ (reference sequence). The CDR3 sequence: CASSPSGLSQETQYF. The CDR3 DNA is TGTGCCAGCAGCCCTAGCGGGTTATCCCAAGAGACCCAGTACTTC.

The rearrangement links TRBV2 to TRBJ1-2; D gene unclear. This CDR3 comprises 15 residues. V was clipped by 2 bases and J by 3 bases, with 13 bases between them. CDR1 SNHLY and CDR2 FYNNEI come from the germline V gene. CDR3 coding DNA: TGTGCCAGCAGTGAATTAGCGGTGGCCGACTATGGCTACACCTTC. It encodes CASSELAVADYGYTF.

The table lists this clonotype with a count of one. The chain combines TRBV27 with TRBJ2-3, with 9 bases fitting TRBD1. This CDR3 is built from 15 residues. CDR1 and CDR2 from the germline V gene are MNHEY and SMNVEV (reference sequence). After removal of 6 bases from V and 3 bases from J, the junction contained 7 bases not matched to a gene. The CDR3 DNA reads TGTGCCAGCAGCATGACAGGGGGTCGGACAGATACGCAGTATTTT. It yields the protein CASSMTGGRTDTQYF.

This clonotype was found once. The chain is built from TRBV9 and TRBJ2-1, with 9 bases identical to TRBD1. CDR3 length: 15 amino acids. V was pared by 4 bases and J by 6 bases, with 8 bases of the junction left unmatched. The V gene's germline CDR1 is SGDLS and CDR2 YYNGEE. The CDR3 DNA follows: TGTGCCAGCAGCCCCTGGACAGGGGAGTCCAATGAGCAGTTCTTC. Translation: CASSPWTGESNEQFF.

V is TRBV28 and J is TRBJ2-7, with D perhaps TRBD1 or TRBD2 (5 bases each). The CDR3 loop spans 15 amino acids. Trimming left V 3 bases short and J 0 bases short, with 12 bases between. Germline CDR1 is MDHEN and CDR2 is SYDVKM. Here the CDR3 reads CASSFEGNPSYEQYF. The CDR3 DNA reads as TGTGCCAGCAGTTTTGAGGGGAATCCCTCCTACGAGCAGTACTTC.

This chain uses TRBV12-3 or TRBV12-4 with TRBJ1-2; 7 bases line up with TRBD1. CDR3 length: 12 residues. V lost 7 bases, J lost 6 bases, and 5 bases stayed unmatched. For the CDR3, the DNA is TGTGCCAGCACTCAGGGGGGGAATGGCTACACCTTC. Translated: CASTQGGNGYTF.

About this clonotype itself: Because the CDR3 is missing its conserved closing phenylalanine or tryptophan, this is likely a read error. This chain links TRBV28 with TRBJ2-7, with D unclear. The CDR3 runs to 13 residues. The germline V gene has CDR1 MDHEN and CDR2 SYDVKM. The V gene lost 4 bases and the J gene lost 3 bases, with 10 bases spanning the gap. The CDR3 sequence: CASSYLGHYEQYL. DNA of the CDR3: TGTGCCAGCAGTTACTTGGGCCACTACGAGCAGTACCTC.

This chain uses TRBV27 with TRBJ1-6; TRBD1 agrees at 8 bases. CDR1 MNHEY and CDR2 SMNVEV come from the germline V gene (reference sequence). This CDR3 region has 14 residues. V lost 6 bases and J lost 9; bases outside the gene matches: 7. CDR3 DNA sequence: TGTGCCAGCAGCCTCGACAGGGGTGGTTCACCCCTCCACTTT. It is translated as CASSLDRGGSPLHF.

This clonotype was seen a single time. The rearrangement uses TRBV9 and TRBJ2-1; possible D gene TRBD2, 5 bases. This CDR3 is 15 amino acids long. The germline V gene has CDR1 SGDLS and CDR2 YYNGEE. V gave up 5 bases and J gave up 1 base, with 13 bases separating them. DNA for the CDR3: TGTGCCAGCAGTGAGGATACTAGGTCCTACAATGAGCAGTTCTTC. It translates to CASSEDTRSYNEQFF.

V gene TRBV5-1 combines with J gene TRBJ1-6; the D is unclear. Trimming cost V 0 bases and J 6 bases, with 10 bases left between them. The germline CDR1 and CDR2 sequences are SGHRS and YFSETQ. CDR3 length equals 15 residues. CDR3 residues: CASSLEAAGNSPLHF. DNA for the CDR3: TGCGCCAGCAGCTTGGAGGCGGCAGGTAATTCACCCCTCCACTTT.

The chain joins TRBV20-1 to TRBJ2-7; 9 bases map to TRBD2. The CDR3 is made up of 15 amino acids. Per the germline V gene, CDR1 is DFQATT and CDR2 is SNEGSKA (reference sequence). V was pared by 3 bases and J by 3 bases, with 9 bases of the junction left unmatched. This chain's CDR3 is CSASDPAGGNYEQYF. In nucleotides, the CDR3 is TGCAGTGCTAGTGATCCAGCGGGGGGAAACTACGAGCAGTACTTC.

The CDR3 loop reads CSARDRDREYGYTF. The CDR3 DNA follows: TGCAGTGCCAGGGACCGGGACAGGGAATACGGCTACACCTTC. The chain is built from TRBV20-1 and TRBJ1-2; TRBD1 aligns across 9 bases. J lost 8 bases, V lost 6 bases, and 13 bases had no gene match. This CDR3 has 14 residues. The germline V gene encodes CDR1 DFQATT and CDR2 SNEGSKA (reference sequence).

The chain uses TRBV14 and TRBJ2-3; D ambiguous. V was clipped by 4 bases and J by 3 bases, with 8 bases between them. The CDR3 covers 13 residues. CDR1 is SGHDN and CDR2 is FVKESK in the germline V gene. The DNA for the CDR3 is TGTGCCAGCAGCCTGCGACGTACAGATACGCAGTATTTT. Translated: CASSLRRTDTQYF.

V gene TRBV27 combines with J gene TRBJ1-1; D not resolved. Trimming took off 6 bases at V and 2 bases at J, with 10 bases between the two ends. Per germline, CDR1 MNHEY and CDR2 SMNVEV (reference sequence). This CDR3 has 13 residues. In nucleotides, the CDR3 is TGTGCCAGCAGGGACGGATTTAACACTGAAGCTTTCTTT. It yields the protein CASRDGFNTEAFF.

This clonotype was counted a few times. The chain uses TRBV5-6 and TRBJ2-3; D not resolved. This CDR3 is built from 12 residues. The ends were cut back, 2 bases at V and 3 bases at J, with 4 bases in the middle. Germline CDR1 is SGHDT and CDR2 is YYEEEE. CDR3 coding DNA: TGTGCCAGCAGCTTTGTGACAGATACGCAGTATTTT. It yields the protein CASSFVTDTQYF.

The rearrangement joins TRBV6-5 to TRBJ2-7; D ambiguous. Germline V gene lookup returns CDR1 MNHEY and CDR2 SVGAGI. The CDR3 is 14 residues long. V was cut by 0 bases and J by 4 bases, with 10 bases left in between. CDR3 region: CASSYSDHGYEQYF. In DNA, the CDR3 is TGTGCCAGCAGTTACTCTGATCACGGGTACGAGCAGTACTTC.

This rearrangement joins TRBV7-9 to TRBJ1-5; 8 bases map to TRBD1. The CDR3 totals 16 residues. Germline assignment: CDR1 SEHNR and CDR2 FQNEAQ (reference sequence). Trimming at V came to 5 bases and at J to 0 bases, leaving 6 bases not matched to a gene. CDR3 amino acids: CASSPYTGGSNQPQHF. The CDR3 DNA sequence: TGTGCCAGCAGCCCTTATACAGGGGGTAGCAATCAGCCCCAGCATTTT.

The V and J genes are TRBV15 and TRBJ1-1; perhaps TRBD1 as D (5 bases). Germline lookup yields CDR1 LNHNV and CDR2 YYDKDF (reference sequence). This CDR3 comprises 15 residues. Deletions cut 0 bases from V and 4 bases from J, with 12 bases between. CDR3 in DNA: TGTGCCACCAGCAGAGATCGGGGCAGTTCCACTGAAGCTTTCTTT. Translating gives CATSRDRGSSTEAFF.

The chain combines TRBV25-1 with TRBJ1-6; D gene uncertain. Germline V lookup: CDR1 MGHDK, CDR2 SYGVNS. V was clipped by 4 bases and J by 4 bases, with 11 bases between them. The CDR3 length is 15 residues. The CDR3 spells CASSGMTEYNSPLHF. The CDR3 DNA is TGTGCCAGCAGTGGGATGACGGAGTATAATTCACCCCTCCACTTT.

This chain links TRBV10-2 with TRBJ2-7; no firm D call. V gave up 6 bases and J gave up 2 bases, with 20 bases separating them. The CDR3 loop spans 16 amino acids. The germline CDR1 and CDR2 sequences are WSHSY and SAAADI. The CDR3 is CASSLSSGQEAYEQYF. The CDR3 DNA reads as TGCGCCAGCAGCCTTTCCTCGGGCCAAGAGGCCTACGAGCAGTACTTC.

The chain carries TRBV11-3 and TRBJ1-6; the D is unclear. CDR1 is SGHNT, CDR2 YENEEA, per germline. This CDR3 is built from 16 residues. V was cut by 4 bases and J by 7 bases, with 17 bases left in between. The CDR3 coding sequence is TGTGCCAGCAGCTCGCACCGGGGTACTCTCAATTCACCCCTCCACTTT. Its translation is CASSSHRGTLNSPLHF.

In its sample, this clonotype was seen once. The CDR3 bases are TGTGCCAGCAGGGAGAGTGGACGTCAAGAGACCCAGTACTTC. Encoded protein: CASRESGRQETQYF. V and J are TRBV5-4 and TRBJ2-5; D unresolved. This CDR3 is built from 14 residues. Germline V gene lookup returns CDR1 SGHNT and CDR2 YYREEE (reference sequence). Trimming pared 5 bases from V and 2 bases from J, leaving 13 bases between.